Included here is one TCR beta chain sequence, with context. Its target is unknown. The data are from a study of blood T cells in healthy people across ages. Findings and caveats of the study: Diversity figures derived from one million T cells were judged to underestimate the true value. Relative to aged donors, long-lived donors carried more naive CD4+ cells and displayed higher diversity.

The second PCR ran roughly 6 to 12 cycles with a sample-barcoded 5' primer and J-beta primers. TCRdb re-called the 5' RACE reads through MiXCR, storing one row per CDR3 protein. The sample includes 1.2 million to 1.5 million distinct CDR3 sequences, 42% seen only once; the top ten take under 8%. The material sequenced was blood. This sequence was found in a woman aged 18-29 years in good health.

CDR3 protein: CASSVTGGPVETQYF. DNA for the CDR3: TGTGCCAGCAGTGTAACGGGGGGGCCTGTTGAGACCCAGTACTTC. The genes are TRBV2 and TRBJ2-7; 8 bases align to TRBD2. With the DNA end fitting TRBJ2-5 better, the J assignment may be wrong. CDR1 is SNHLY, CDR2 FYNNEI, per germline. CDR3 size: 15 residues.